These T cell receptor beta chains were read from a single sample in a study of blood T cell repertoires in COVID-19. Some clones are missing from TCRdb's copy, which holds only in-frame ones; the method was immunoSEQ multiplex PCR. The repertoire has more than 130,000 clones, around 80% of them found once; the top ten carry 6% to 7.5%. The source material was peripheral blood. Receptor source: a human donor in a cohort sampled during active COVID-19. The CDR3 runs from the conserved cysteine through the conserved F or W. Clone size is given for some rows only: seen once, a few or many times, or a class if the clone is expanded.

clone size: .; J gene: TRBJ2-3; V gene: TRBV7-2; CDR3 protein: CASSLPPGLLLYF
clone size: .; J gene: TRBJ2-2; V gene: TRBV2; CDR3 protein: CASSWARDRDKENTGELFF
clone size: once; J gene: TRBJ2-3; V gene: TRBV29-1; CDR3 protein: CSVGGRSTDTQYF
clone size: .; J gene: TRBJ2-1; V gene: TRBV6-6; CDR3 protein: CASRGGSYNEQFF
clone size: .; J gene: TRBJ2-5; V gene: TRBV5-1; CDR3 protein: CASSLGQGGLETQYF
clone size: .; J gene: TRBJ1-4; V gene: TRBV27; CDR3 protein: CASSLTVQGATNEKLFF
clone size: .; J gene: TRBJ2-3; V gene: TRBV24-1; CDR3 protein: CATSGGPDTQYF
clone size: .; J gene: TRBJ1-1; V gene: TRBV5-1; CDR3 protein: CASSLDRTEAFF
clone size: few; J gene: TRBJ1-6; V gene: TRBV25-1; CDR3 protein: CASSVRDRSSPLHF
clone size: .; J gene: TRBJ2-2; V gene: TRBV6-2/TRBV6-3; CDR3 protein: CASSLRGSGSANTGELFF
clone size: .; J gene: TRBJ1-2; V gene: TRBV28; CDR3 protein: CASSLGQDFGYTF
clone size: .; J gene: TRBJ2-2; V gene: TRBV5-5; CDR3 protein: CASSSLRELFF
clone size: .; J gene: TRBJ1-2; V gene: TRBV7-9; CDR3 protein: CASSLETATFGYTF
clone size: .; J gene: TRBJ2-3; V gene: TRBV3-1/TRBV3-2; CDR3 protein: CASSPPGTNNQYF
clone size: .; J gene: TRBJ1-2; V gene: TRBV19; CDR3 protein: CASSEGTGGASHGYTF
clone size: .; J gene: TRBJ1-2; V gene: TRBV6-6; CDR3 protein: CASSYRTGEKIGYTF
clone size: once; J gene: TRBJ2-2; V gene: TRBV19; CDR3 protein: CASSTGARTGELFF
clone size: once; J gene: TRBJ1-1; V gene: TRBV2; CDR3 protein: CARGLQGAGRFPAFF
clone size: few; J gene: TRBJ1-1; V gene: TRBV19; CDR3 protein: CASSIQPPTVGTEAFF
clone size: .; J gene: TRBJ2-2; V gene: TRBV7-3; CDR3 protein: CASSLTGGSTGELFF
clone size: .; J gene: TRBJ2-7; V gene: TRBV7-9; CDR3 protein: CASSFAEGGTYEQYF
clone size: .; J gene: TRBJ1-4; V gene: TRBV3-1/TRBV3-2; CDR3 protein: CASSHAGLREKLFF
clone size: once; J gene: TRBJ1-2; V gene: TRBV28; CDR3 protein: CASRQGNYGYTF
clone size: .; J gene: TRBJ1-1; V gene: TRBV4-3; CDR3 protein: CASSQDRFGTEAFF
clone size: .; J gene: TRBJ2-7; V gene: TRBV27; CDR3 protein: CAPTHRDRVNEQYF
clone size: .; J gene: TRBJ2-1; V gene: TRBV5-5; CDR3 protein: CASSSGQISYNEQFF
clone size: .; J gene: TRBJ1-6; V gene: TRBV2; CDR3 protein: CASSADRLNSPLHF
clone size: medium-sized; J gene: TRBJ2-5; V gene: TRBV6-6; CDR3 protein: CASRGTSGQGETQYF
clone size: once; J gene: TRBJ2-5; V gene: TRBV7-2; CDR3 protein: CASSRIVGLGQGGETQYF
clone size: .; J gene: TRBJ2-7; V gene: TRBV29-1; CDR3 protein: CSVVDRGISYEQYF
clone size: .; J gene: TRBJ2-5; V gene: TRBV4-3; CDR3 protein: CASSQEAPGTGQETQYF